The T cell receptor (beta chain) described here comes from a study of blood T cell repertoires in COVID-19. Method: immunoSEQ multiplex PCR; TCRdb's copy keeps in-frame clones and lacks some. This sample has roughly 330,000 clones, with 87% found just once. Cohort 3 donors were reported recovered after two negative PCRs, clearance, or symptom resolution. This CDR3 is 18 amino acids long. This sequence was found in a woman under 40 who had recovered from COVID-19. The sample was PBMCs or T cells enriched from blood (not recorded which). The chain recombines TRBV21-1 with TRBJ1-1; the table's D gene call, TRBD1, was not cross checked with the DNA. TRBV21-1 is flagged as a pseudogene. The CDR3 loop is CASSKSYQGAPFNTEAFF. DNA of the CDR3: TGTGCCAGCAGCAAATCTTACCAGGGGGCTCCTTTTAACACTGAAGCTTTCTTT.